This TCR beta chain came from a study of PD-1 blockade in classical Hodgkin lymphoma. Study results and caveats: By C4D1 there was a significant rise in CD4+ TCR diversity but not in CD8+ TCR diversity. Whoever responded completely had baseline diversity much like that seen in newly diagnosed patients.

Time point defined: cycle 4 day 1 (C4D1), after about 6 weeks of nivolumab. No patient escaped relapse after autologous stem cell transplantation, and brentuximab vedotin exposure varied. Complete response, partial response or progressive disease constituted the best response categories observed. Regarding this clone: Its target is not known.

Libraries were prepared by immunoSEQ multiplex PCR; TCRdb keeps only in-frame clonotypes and omits some of them. The sample lists roughly 39,000 clones; 77% were seen once. The length of the CDR3 is 14 residues. The ends were cut back, 3 bases at V and 3 bases at J, with 12 bases in the middle. Germline CDR1 is SGHAT and CDR2 is FQNNGV. This TCR came from a human donor with classical Hodgkin lymphoma. This chain connects TRBV11-2 to TRBJ2-7; D is possibly TRBD1 (6 bases). Sequenced material: peripheral blood mononuclear cells (PBMCs), taken before the fourth cycle of nivolumab. The CDR3 region is CASSFNGGLYEQYF. CDR3 DNA: TGTGCCAGCAGCTTCAATGGGGGCCTCTACGAGCAGTACTTC.